This T cell receptor beta chain emerged from a study of multiple sclerosis patients with progressive multifocal leukoencephalopathy. Time point specified: time of PML onset. PML in natalizumab-treated patients developed after between about 16 and 56 months of natalizumab therapy. The length of the CDR3 is 16 residues. The ends were cut back, 6 bases at V and 3 bases at J, with 18 bases in the middle. Germline CDR1 LNHDA, CDR2 SQIVND (reference sequence). Clones were read by immunoSEQ multiplex PCR, and TCRdb kept only the in-frame ones, dropping some. This sample has fewer than 40,000 clones, with approximately 84% found just once. On this clone itself: Antigen: not known.

Study conclusions and caveats: Most PML patients had lower entropy, suggesting less diverse TRB repertoires.

This receptor was obtained from a human donor with progressive multifocal leukoencephalopathy. The sample consisted of PBMCs, taken from a patient treated with natalizumab. The rearrangement links TRBV19 to TRBJ2-1; D is perhaps TRBD2 (7 bases). CDR3 nucleotides: TGTGCCAGTAGCCAAAAGGGGGGGAAGAACTACAATGAGCAGTTCTTC. Protein product: CASSQKGGKNYNEQFF.